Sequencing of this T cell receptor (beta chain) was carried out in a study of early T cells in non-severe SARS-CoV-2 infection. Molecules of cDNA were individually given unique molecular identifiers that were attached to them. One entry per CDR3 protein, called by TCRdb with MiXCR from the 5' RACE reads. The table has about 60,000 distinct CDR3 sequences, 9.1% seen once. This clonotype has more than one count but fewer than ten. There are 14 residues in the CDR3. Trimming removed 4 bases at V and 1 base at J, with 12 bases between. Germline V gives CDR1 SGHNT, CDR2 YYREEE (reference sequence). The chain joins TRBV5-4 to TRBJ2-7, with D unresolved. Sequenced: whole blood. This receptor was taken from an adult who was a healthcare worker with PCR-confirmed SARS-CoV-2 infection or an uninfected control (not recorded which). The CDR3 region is CASSPPPPSYEQYF. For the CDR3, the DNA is TGTGCCAGCAGCCCCCCGCCCCCGTCCTACGAGCAGTACTTC.